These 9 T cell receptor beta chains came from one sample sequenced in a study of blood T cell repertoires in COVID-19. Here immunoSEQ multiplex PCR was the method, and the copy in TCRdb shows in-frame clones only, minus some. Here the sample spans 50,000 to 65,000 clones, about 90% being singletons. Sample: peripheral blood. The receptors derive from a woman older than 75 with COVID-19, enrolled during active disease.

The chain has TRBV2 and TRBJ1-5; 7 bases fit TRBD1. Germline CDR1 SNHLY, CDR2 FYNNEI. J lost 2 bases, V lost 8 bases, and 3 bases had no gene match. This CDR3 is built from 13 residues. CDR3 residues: CASLRGRNQPQHF. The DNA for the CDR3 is TGTGCCAGCCTTAGGGGGCGCAATCAGCCCCAGCATTTT. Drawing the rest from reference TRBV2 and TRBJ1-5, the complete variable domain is EPEVTQTPSHQVTQMGQEVILRCVPISNHLYFYWYRQILGQKVEFLVSFYNNEISEKSEIFDDQFSVERPDGSNFTLKIRSTKLEDSAMYFCASLRGRNQPQHFGDGTRLSIL.

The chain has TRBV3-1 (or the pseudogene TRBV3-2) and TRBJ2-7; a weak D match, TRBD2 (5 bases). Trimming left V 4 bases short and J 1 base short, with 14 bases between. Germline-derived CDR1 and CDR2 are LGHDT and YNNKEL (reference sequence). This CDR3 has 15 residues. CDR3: CASSPRGELSYEQYF. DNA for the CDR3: TGTGCCAGCAGCCCCCGGGGAGAGTTGTCCTACGAGCAGTACTTC.

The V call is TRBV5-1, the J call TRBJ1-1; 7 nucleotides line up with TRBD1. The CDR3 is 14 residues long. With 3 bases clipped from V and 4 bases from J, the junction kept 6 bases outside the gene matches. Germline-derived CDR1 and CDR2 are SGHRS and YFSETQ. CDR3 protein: CASSSRDRGTEAFF. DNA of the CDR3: TGCGCCAGCAGCTCCCGGGACAGAGGCACTGAAGCTTTCTTT.

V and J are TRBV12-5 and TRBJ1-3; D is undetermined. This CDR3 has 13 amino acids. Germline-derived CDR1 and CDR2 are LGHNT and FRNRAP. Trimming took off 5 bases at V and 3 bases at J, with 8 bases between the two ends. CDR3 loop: CASGPSGGNTIYF. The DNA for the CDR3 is TGTGCTAGTGGTCCCTCCGGTGGAAACACCATATATTTT.

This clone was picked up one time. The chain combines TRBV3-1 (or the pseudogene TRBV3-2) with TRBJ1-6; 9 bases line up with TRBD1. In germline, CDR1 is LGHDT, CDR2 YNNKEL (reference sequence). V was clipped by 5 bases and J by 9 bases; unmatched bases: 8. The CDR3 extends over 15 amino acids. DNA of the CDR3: TGTGCCAGCAGCGGACCCGGGACAGGGATTTCACCCCTCCACTTT. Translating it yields CASSGPGTGISPLHF.

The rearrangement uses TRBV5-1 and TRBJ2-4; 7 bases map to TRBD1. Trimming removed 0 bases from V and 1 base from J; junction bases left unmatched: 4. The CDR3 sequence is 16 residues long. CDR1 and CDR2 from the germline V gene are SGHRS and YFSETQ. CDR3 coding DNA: TGCGCCAGCAGCTTGGAAGGGGGCTCGGCCAAAAACATTCAGTACTTC. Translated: CASSLEGGSAKNIQYF.

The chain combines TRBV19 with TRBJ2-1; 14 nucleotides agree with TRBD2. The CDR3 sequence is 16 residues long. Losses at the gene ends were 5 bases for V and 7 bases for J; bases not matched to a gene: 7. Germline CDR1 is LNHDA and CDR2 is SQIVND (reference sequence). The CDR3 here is CASSPRTSGGFNEQFF. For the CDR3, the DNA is TGTGCCAGTAGTCCTCGGACTAGCGGGGGGTTTAATGAGCAGTTCTTC.

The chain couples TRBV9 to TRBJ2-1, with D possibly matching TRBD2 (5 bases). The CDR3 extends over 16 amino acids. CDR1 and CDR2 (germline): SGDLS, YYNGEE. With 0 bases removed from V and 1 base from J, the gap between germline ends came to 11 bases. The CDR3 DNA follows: TGTGCCAGCAGCGTAGTAGGTAGCGCGTCCTACAATGAGCAGTTCTTC. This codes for CASSVVGSASYNEQFF. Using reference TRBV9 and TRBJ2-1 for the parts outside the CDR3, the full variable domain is DSGVTQTPKHLITATGQRVTLRCSPRSGDLSVYWYQQSLDQGLQFLIQYYNGEERAKGNILERFSAQQFPDLHSELNLSSLELGDSALYFCASSVVGSASYNEQFFGPGTRLTVL.

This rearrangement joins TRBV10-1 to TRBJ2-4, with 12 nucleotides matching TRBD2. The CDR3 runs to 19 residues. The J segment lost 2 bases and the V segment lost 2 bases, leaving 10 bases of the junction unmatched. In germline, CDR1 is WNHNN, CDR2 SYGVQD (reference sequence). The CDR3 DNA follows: TGCGCCAGCAGTGAGGAGACTAGCGGGGGAGCCACCCCCAAAAACATTCAGTACTTC. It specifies CASSEETSGGATPKNIQYF.